This is a list of T cell receptor beta chains from one sample in a study of cytomegalovirus exposure and HLA in healthy donors. The method was immunoSEQ multiplex PCR; TCRdb's version includes in-frame clones alone and lacks a portion of them. The data contain 190,000 or so clones, roughly four fifths of them singletons. Specimen: PBMCs. Receptors were obtained from a woman aged 18-35 years in good health and CMV-seropositive. Both conserved end residues are part of each CDR3. The D gene is left open where the match is weak. A row's size may be missing; if present it is once, few, many or a size class.

D gene,J gene,V gene,clone size,CDR3 length,CDR3 protein,CDR3 DNA
.,TRBJ1-2,TRBV4-1,.,13,CASSQAPGEGYTF,TGCGCCAGCAGCCAGGCTCCAGGGGAGGGCTACACCTTC
.,TRBJ2-2,TRBV7-9,.,15,CANQPNPLNTGELFF,TGTGCCAACCAACCGAACCCACTGAACACCGGGGAGCTGTTTTTT
.,TRBJ2-1,TRBV7-9,.,16,CASSLAQMLSHNEQFF,TGTGCCAGCAGCTTAGCCCAGATGCTTTCCCACAATGAGCAGTTCTTC
TRBD1,TRBJ2-2,TRBV27,.,18,CASSFPGQGAGNTGELFF,TGTGCCAGCAGTTTCCCCGGACAGGGGGCCGGGAACACCGGGGAGCTGTTTTTT
.,TRBJ1-3,TRBV27,.,16,CASSLSLGVPGNTIYF,TGTGCCAGCAGTTTATCGTTAGGGGTACCTGGAAACACCATATATTTT
.,TRBJ2-3,TRBV5-6,once,13,CASSLLFTDTQYF,TGTGCCAGCAGCTTGCTTTTCACAGATACGCAGTATTTT
.,TRBJ1-2,TRBV18,.,15,CASSSSFFRNYGYTF,TGTGCCAGCTCGTCGTCCTTTTTTCGGAACTATGGCTACACCTTC
TRBD1,TRBJ1-2,TRBV15,.,16,CATSRDMDRGLFGYTF,TGTGCCACCAGCAGAGATATGGACAGGGGTCTCTTTGGCTACACCTTC
.,TRBJ1-2,TRBV9,once,14,CASSDETGNYGYTF,TGTGCCAGCAGCGACGAGACGGGGAACTATGGCTACACCTTC
TRBD1,TRBJ2-7,TRBV4-1,.,12,CASSPRGGSQYF,TGCGCCAGCAGCCCCCGAGGGGGCAGTCAGTACTTC
TRBD1,TRBJ1-4,TRBV27,.,17,CASSPRQGGTTNEKLFF,TGTGCCAGCAGTCCCCGGCAGGGGGGAACAACTAATGAAAAACTGTTTTTT
.,TRBJ1-3,TRBV10-1,.,13,CAPRGRPGNTIYF,TGCGCCCCCCGCGGGCGGCCTGGAAACACCATATATTTT
TRBD1,TRBJ1-2,TRBV7-9,.,17,CASSLSTTGGHTYGYTF,TGTGCCAGCAGCTTATCCACGACAGGGGGCCATACCTATGGCTACACCTTC